This T cell receptor beta chain was retrieved from a study of T cell responses to AZD1222 COVID-19 vaccine. Study background: Some second doses came at about 4 weeks and others at about 12 weeks; these were pooled.

Assay used: immunoSEQ multiplex PCR; TCRdb lists only in-frame clones, some missing. The table has 120,000 or so clones, 80% to 90% seen once; the top ten hold about 6%. This CDR3 contains 16 residues. Germline V gene data show CDR1 as KGHSH and CDR2 as LQKENI. Losses at the gene ends were 4 bases for V and 2 bases for J; bases not matched to a gene: 7. Study-wide points: Spike-specific TCR repertoires showed rising breadth and depth after two AZD1222 doses. There were repertoire samples only from the period after the peak T cell response.

Turning to this clone: Its antigen is currently unknown.

The TCR sequence derives from an adult in good health. This sample comprised peripheral blood, obtained on day 0 of AZD1222 vaccination. This chain uses TRBV18 with TRBJ2-3; 9 bases line up with TRBD1. CDR3 loop: CASSRGQGILTDTQYF. DNA for the CDR3: TGTGCCAGCTCACGCGGACAGGGGATACTCACAGATACGCAGTATTTT.